Listed here are 27 T cell receptor beta chains from one sample, sequenced in a study of blood T cell repertoires in COVID-19. Libraries were prepared by immunoSEQ multiplex PCR; TCRdb keeps only in-frame clonotypes and omits some of them. The sample records some 42,000 clones, roughly 73% being singletons. Sequencing was performed on peripheral blood. These receptors originate from a woman aged 70 to 79 with acute or convalescent COVID-19.

The genes are TRBV30 and TRBJ2-7, with a weak D call TRBD2 (5 bases). CDR3 size: 12 residues. Germline assignment: CDR1 GTSNPN and CDR2 SVGIG (reference sequence). V was cut by 0 bases and J by 3 bases, with 6 bases left in between. The CDR3, as DNA: TGTGCCTGGAGTGTAGAGGGCTACGAGCAGTACTTC. Its translation: CAWSVEGYEQYF.

The V call is TRBV18, the J call TRBJ1-1, with 7 bases matching TRBD1. This CDR3 has 14 amino acids. V lost 3 bases to trimming and J lost 6 bases; unmatched junction nucleotides: 7. The germline CDR1 and CDR2 sequences are KGHSH and LQKENI. Written as DNA, the CDR3 is TGTGCCAGCTCACCGACAGGGAAGACGGCTGAAGCTTTCTTT. This sequence encodes CASSPTGKTAEAFF.

V gene TRBV7-9 combines with J gene TRBJ2-5; the D gene is possibly TRBD2 (5 bases). Germline CDR1 and CDR2: SEHNR and FQNEAQ (reference sequence). This CDR3 is built from 16 residues. Trimming took 1 base from V and 3 from J, leaving 15 bases between them. CDR3 in amino acids: CASSLGGPQVEETQYF. The CDR3 DNA reads as TGTGCCAGCAGCTTAGGAGGGCCTCAGGTGGAAGAGACCCAGTACTTC. Together with reference TRBV7-9 and TRBJ2-5, the CDR3 gives the full variable domain: DTGVSQNPRHKITKRGQNVTFRCDPISEHNRLYWYRQTLGQGPEFLTYFQNEAQLEKSRLLSDRFSAERPKGSFSTLEIQRTEQGDSAMYLCASSLGGPQVEETQYFGPGTRLLVL.

This chain connects TRBV6-6 to TRBJ2-7; possibly TRBD1 for D (5 bases). Trimming left V 6 bases short and J 6 bases short, with 18 bases between. In germline, CDR1 is MNHNY, CDR2 SVGAGI (reference sequence). The CDR3 spans 14 residues. The CDR3 DNA reads as TGTGCCAGCAGCCAAGGGGCCTGGATGGTCGAGCAGTACTTC. Its translation: CASSQGAWMVEQYF.

The gene calls are TRBV29-1 and TRBJ2-7, with a tentative D call TRBD1 (6 bases). V was cut by 6 bases and J by 3 bases, with 15 bases left in between. This CDR3 region has 13 residues. Per the germline V gene, CDR1 is SQVTM and CDR2 is ANQGSEA. CDR3 loop: CSVVIGGNYEQYF. The CDR3 DNA reads TGCAGCGTAGTGATTGGGGGCAACTACGAGCAGTACTTC.

The chain employs TRBV19 and TRBJ2-7, with a tentative D call TRBD2 (6 bases). Germline assignment: CDR1 LNHDA and CDR2 SQIVND (reference sequence). Trimming removed 4 bases from V and 0 bases from J, with 10 bases in between. The CDR3 sequence is 14 residues long. CDR3 in amino acids: CASSNGRDSYEQYF. The CDR3 nucleotides are TGTGCCAGTAGTAATGGGCGGGACTCCTACGAGCAGTACTTC.

The gene calls are TRBV18 and TRBJ1-5; TRBD1 matches at 8 bases. After removal of 6 bases from V and 4 bases from J, the junction contained 5 bases not matched to a gene. The CDR3 is 14 amino acids. Germline V gives CDR1 KGHSH, CDR2 LQKENI. The CDR3 DNA is TGTGCCAGCTCCCCCGGGACAGGAAATCAGCCCCAGCATTTT. This translates into CASSPGTGNQPQHF.

The gene calls are TRBV6-5 and TRBJ1-3, with D hard to call. CDR1 MNHEY and CDR2 SVGAGI come from the germline V gene. The CDR3 consists of 14 residues. V lost 6 bases and J 4 bases, leaving 13 bases between the germline ends. CDR3: CASSSGRGGNTIYF. CDR3 in DNA: TGTGCCAGCAGCTCCGGTCGAGGGGGAAACACCATATATTTT.

The chain joins TRBV28 to TRBJ1-6, with 8 bases that match TRBD1. J lost 7 bases, V lost 6 bases, and 5 bases had no gene match. This CDR3 has 14 residues. The germline CDR1 and CDR2 sequences are MDHEN and SYDVKM. Here the CDR3 reads CASRTGQVNSPLHF. CDR3 coding DNA: TGTGCCAGCAGGACGGGACAGGTGAATTCACCCCTCCACTTT.

The genes are TRBV4-2 and TRBJ1-2, with TRBD1 matching over 7 bases. Germline lookup yields CDR1 LGHNA and CDR2 YNFKEQ. V lost 1 base to trimming and J lost 2 bases; unmatched junction nucleotides: 7. This CDR3 is built from 16 residues. CDR3 coding DNA: TGTGCCAGCAGCCAAGTTGACAGGGAAACCAACTATGGCTACACCTTC. Its translation: CASSQVDRETNYGYTF.

This clone has only a few counts. The J gene is TRBJ2-3, the V gene TRBV9; 9 bases line up with TRBD1. V lost 4 bases to trimming and J lost 0 bases; unmatched junction nucleotides: 6. This CDR3 region has 16 residues. CDR1 and CDR2 from the germline V gene are SGDLS and YYNGEE. For the CDR3, the DNA is TGTGCCAGCAGCACCGGGACAGGGTCAAGCACAGATACGCAGTATTTT. Translating gives CASSTGTGSSTDTQYF.

V gene TRBV2 combines with J gene TRBJ2-7; 8 nucleotides line up with TRBD1. Per the germline V gene, CDR1 is SNHLY and CDR2 is FYNNEI. This CDR3 has 15 residues. The junction had 13 bases not matched to a gene; V was cut back by 6 bases and J by 6 bases. This CDR3 reads CASSRGWTGLREQYF. In DNA form, the CDR3 reads TGTGCCAGCAGCCGGGGTTGGACAGGGCTCCGCGAGCAGTACTTC.

This chain links TRBV7-2 with TRBJ1-1; no reliable D call. There are 12 residues in the CDR3. Trimming took off 0 bases at V and 5 bases at J, with 4 bases between the two ends. The germline CDR1 and CDR2 sequences are SGHTA and FQGNSA. The CDR3 region has the DNA TGTGCCAGCAGCTTAGCCGTGACTGAAGCTTTCTTT. Translated: CASSLAVTEAFF.

The CDR3 loop reads CASSFQGGTNEKLFF. In DNA, the CDR3 is TGCGCCAGCAGCTTCCAGGGGGGAACTAATGAAAAACTGTTTTTT. The chain recombines TRBV5-1 with TRBJ1-4, with 7 bases lining up with TRBD1. V lost 2 bases and J lost 1; bases outside the gene matches: 2. The length of the CDR3 is 15 residues. Per the germline V gene, CDR1 is SGHRS and CDR2 is YFSETQ.

The chain couples TRBV28 to TRBJ1-6; 10 bases fit TRBD1. The CDR3 extends over 15 amino acids. Trimming removed 2 bases from V and 10 bases from J; junction bases left unmatched: 5. Per germline, CDR1 MDHEN and CDR2 SYDVKM. The CDR3 reads CASSLPGTGDSPLHF. CDR3 DNA: TGTGCCAGCAGTTTACCGGGGACAGGGGACTCACCCCTCCACTTT.

This clone was counted many times. This chain uses TRBV5-1 with TRBJ2-1; 10 nucleotides match TRBD2. Germline loops: CDR1 SGHRS, CDR2 YFSETQ. V shed 0 bases and J 6 bases; nucleotides not matched to a gene: 6. The CDR3 is 16 amino acids. In DNA form, the CDR3 reads TGCGCCAGCAGCTTGGCTCCGGGACTAGCGACCAATGAGCAGTTCTTC. As protein: CASSLAPGLATNEQFF.

This clone was seen a few times. V and J are TRBV6-6 and TRBJ2-7, with 8 bases that match TRBD1. J gave up 6 bases and V 8 bases, and 12 bases lay outside the gene matches. The V gene's germline CDR1 is MNHNY and CDR2 SVGAGI (reference sequence). The CDR3 runs to 14 residues. Here the CDR3 reads CASQTGQARGEQYF. The DNA for the CDR3 is TGTGCCAGCCAAACGGGACAGGCCCGAGGCGAGCAGTACTTC.

This clone was detected only once. The chain combines TRBV29-1 with TRBJ1-1; 11 bases map to TRBD1. Germline V gene sequence: CDR1 SQVTM, CDR2 ANQGSEA. This CDR3 has 13 amino acids. Germline trimming cut 8 bases from V and 5 bases from J; bases unmatched to any gene: 7. The CDR3 bases are TGCAGCTTAGGGACAGGGGGTTTTACTGAAGCTTTCTTT. It encodes CSLGTGGFTEAFF.

Concerning this clone: Other DNA sequences within the sample encode an identical CDR3. CDR3 sequence reads: CASSPGQGRYGYTF. CDR3 bases: TGTGCCAGCTCACCAGGTCAGGGGCGGTATGGCTACACCTTC. The J gene is TRBJ1-2, the V gene TRBV18; maybe TRBD1 (6 bases). Per germline, CDR1 KGHSH and CDR2 LQKENI. The CDR3 is 14 residues long. Deletions cut 2 bases from V and 5 bases from J, with 12 bases between. Full variable domain (rest looked up from reference TRBV18 and TRBJ1-2): NAGVMQNPRHLVRRRGQEARLRCSPMKGHSHVYWYRQLPEEGLKFMVYLQKENIIDESGMPKERFSAEFPKEGPSILRIQQVVRGDSAAYFCASSPGQGRYGYTFGSGTRLTVV.

By share, this clone counts as medium-sized. The chain employs TRBV27 and TRBJ1-5, with a weak D call TRBD1 (6 bases). Trimming stripped 5 bases from V and 5 bases from J, with 16 bases between. Germline CDR1 is MNHEY and CDR2 is SMNVEV (reference sequence). The CDR3 totals 15 residues. Here the CDR3 reads CASSKADRYDQPQHF. The CDR3 DNA reads TGTGCCAGCAGTAAGGCCGACAGGTATGATCAGCCCCAGCATTTT.

The chain links TRBV19 to TRBJ2-2, with 9 positions matching TRBD1. The CDR3 runs 15 residues. Trimming took 4 bases from V and 5 from J; bases not matched to a gene: 5. In germline, CDR1 is LNHDA, CDR2 SQIVND (reference sequence). The CDR3 spells CASSKRQGETGELFF. The CDR3 DNA sequence: TGTGCCAGTAGTAAAAGACAGGGGGAGACCGGGGAGCTGTTTTTT.

This clone was counted only a few times. The chain couples TRBV5-6 to TRBJ2-7; no definite D call. The V gene's germline CDR1 is SGHDT and CDR2 YYEEEE. CDR3 length: 16 amino acids. V was shortened by 4 bases and J by 1 base, with 18 bases between the two germline ends. CDR3 coding DNA: TGTGCCAGCAGCGTCGGCGGCAGCTTAATATCCTACGAGCAGTACTTC. It encodes CASSVGGSLISYEQYF.

V gene TRBV7-9 combines with J gene TRBJ2-7; 10 bases match TRBD1. The CDR3 contains 15 residues. After removal of 1 base from V and 3 bases from J, the junction contained 3 bases not matched to a gene. CDR1 is SEHNR, CDR2 FQNEAQ, per germline (reference sequence). CDR3 residues: CASSLGGTGDYEQYF. CDR3 DNA: TGTGCCAGCAGCTTAGGCGGGACAGGGGACTACGAGCAGTACTTC.

J is TRBJ1-4 and V is TRBV19; D remains unclear. Germline lookup yields CDR1 LNHDA and CDR2 SQIVND (reference sequence). CDR3 length: 14 amino acids. Trimming took 4 bases from V and 8 from J, leaving 14 bases between them. In nucleotides, the CDR3 is TGTGCCAGTAGTACAAACCGTCGGGAGGAAAAACTGTTTTTT. Amino acids: CASSTNRREEKLFF.

V is TRBV6-2 or TRBV6-3 and J is TRBJ1-3, with D uncertain. The CDR3 totals 15 residues. Germline loops: CDR1 MNHEY, CDR2 SVGEGT. V lost 2 bases, J lost 0 bases, and 8 bases lay in between. The CDR3 reads CASSYLHSSGNTIYF. The CDR3, as DNA: TGTGCCAGCAGTTACCTGCACAGCTCTGGAAACACCATATATTTT.

The rearrangement joins TRBV20-1 to TRBJ2-3, with D unresolved. V lost 3 bases and J lost 5, with 15 bases in between. The CDR3 spans 14 residues. The germline V gene has CDR1 DFQATT and CDR2 SNEGSKA (reference sequence). CDR3 DNA: TGCAGTGCTAGTGTAGCAGCCCTCGGAGATACGCAGTATTTT. Protein sequence: CSASVAALGDTQYF.

The chain couples TRBV6-5 to TRBJ1-6; a possible D gene is TRBD1 (5 bases). Germline CDR1 is MNHEY and CDR2 is SVGAGI. The ends were cut back, 6 bases at V and 9 bases at J, with 18 bases in the middle. This CDR3 has 15 residues. The CDR3 protein is CASRTDRLESSPLHF. In DNA, the CDR3 is TGTGCCAGCAGAACCGACAGACTGGAGAGTTCACCCCTCCACTTT.